This record concerns one T cell receptor beta chain sequence. Clones were sequenced by immunoSEQ multiplex PCR, and TCRdb holds only the in-frame ones, with some missing. The table records fewer than 110,000 clones, about 90% of them present only once. The CDR3 loop spans 13 amino acids. Per germline, CDR1 GTSNPN and CDR2 SVGIG (reference sequence). Trimming removed 5 bases from V and 6 bases from J; junction bases left unmatched: 4. The sample comes from a study of T cell responses to AZD1222 COVID-19 vaccine. V usage is TRBV30 and J usage is TRBJ1-5; 10 bases are shared with TRBD1. The starting material was peripheral blood, obtained on day 0 of AZD1222 vaccination. The TCR comes from an adult in good health. Here the CDR3 DNA reads TGTGCCTGGGGACAGGGGGAAGCTCAGCCCCAGCATTTT. Protein sequence: CAWGQGEAQPQHF.